The 5 T cell receptor beta chains below come from one sample, sequenced in a study of OX40 agonist ivuxolimab in advanced cancers. The assay was immunoSEQ multiplex PCR, and TCRdb's table has in-frame clones only and misses some. The data show around 66,000 clones, about 86% seen once. The sample in question was CD4+ or CD8+ T cells sorted from blood, obtained in a trial of the OX40 agonist ivuxolimab. The origin of the receptors is an adult with an advanced solid tumor such as melanoma, head and neck, liver or kidney cancer.

This clone has only a few counts. The rearrangement links TRBV19 to TRBJ1-6; TRBD1 matches at 9 bases. The CDR3 loop spans 14 amino acids. Looked up from germline, CDR1 is LNHDA and CDR2 is SQIVND (reference sequence). Trimming took 5 bases from V and 9 from J; bases not matched to a gene: 5. CDR3 coding DNA: TGTGCCAGTAGTTCCAGGACAGGGGCTTCACCCCTCCACTTT. Translating it yields CASSSRTGASPLHF.

CDR3 bases: TGTGCCAGCTCACGCCAAGGGACTAGCCTCTCCTACGAGCAGTACTTC. Its translation is CASSRQGTSLSYEQYF. This chain connects TRBV27 to TRBJ2-7, with 9 bases fitting TRBD2. The CDR3 consists of 16 residues. Germline assignment: CDR1 MNHEY and CDR2 SMNVEV (reference sequence). V was pared by 8 bases and J by 0 bases, with 11 bases of the junction left unmatched.

This clone was seen a few times. As DNA, the CDR3 is TGTGCCAGCAGTTCCAGCTGGACAGATTCTAACTATGGCTACACCTTC. This sequence encodes CASSSSWTDSNYGYTF. This chain connects TRBV6-5 to TRBJ1-2; D is perhaps TRBD1 (6 bases). V lost 4 bases and J lost 0, with 15 bases in between. The CDR3 extends over 16 amino acids. Germline V lookup: CDR1 MNHEY, CDR2 SVGAGI.

The chain joins TRBV11-2 to TRBJ1-3; D call uncertain. This CDR3 is built from 16 residues. V was clipped by 1 base and J by 3 bases, with 13 bases between them. Germline CDR1 SGHAT, CDR2 FQNNGV. In DNA, the CDR3 is TGTGCCAGCAGCTTAGTCCCTGCGGGTTATGGAAACACCATATATTTT. Translated: CASSLVPAGYGNTIYF.

V is TRBV19 and J is TRBJ2-3; 9 bases agree with TRBD1. The CDR3 runs to 19 residues. Germline V lookup: CDR1 LNHDA, CDR2 SQIVND (reference sequence). Trimming at V came to 3 bases and at J to 1 base, leaving 14 bases not matched to a gene. The CDR3 region has the DNA TGTGCCAGTAGTATGAGAGCCCCGTCCGGGGACAGGGGCACAGATACGCAGTATTTT. Translated: CASSMRAPSGDRGTDTQYF.